The clone carrying this TCR beta chain has just one count. Its antigen is not known. Deletions cut 5 bases from V and 1 base from J, with 8 bases between. There are 13 residues in the CDR3. CDR1 is SGHTA, CDR2 FQGTGA, per germline. The data derive from a study of cytomegalovirus exposure and HLA in healthy donors. Regarding the study as a whole: Most subjects had HLA-A and HLA-B alleles reportedly predicted accurately by TCR beta sequences. Cytomegalovirus association was listed for 170 or so TCR beta chains.

With 60 Vbeta and 13 Jbeta primers, the PCR was carried out. Assay: immunoSEQ multiplex PCR; the TCRdb copy retains only in-frame clones and omits some. Of about 160,000 clones listed, about four fifths were seen once; the top ten hold 9.5% to 12%. The clonotype originates from a man between 45 and 60 years old in good health and CMV-seropositive. Sample: PBMCs. J is TRBJ1-1 and V is TRBV7-3; no clear D gene. CDR3 in amino acids: CASSLDPNTEAFF. DNA of the CDR3: TGTGCCAGCAGCCTAGACCCGAACACTGAAGCTTTCTTT.